The table lists the clone carrying this TCR beta chain with a few counts. TCRdb recomputed calls from the 5' RACE reads with MiXCR, one row per CDR3 protein. The sample consists of tens of thousands of distinct CDR3 sequences, less than 15% of them appearing once. The germline CDR1 and CDR2 sequences are LNHDA and SQIVND (reference sequence). The CDR3 runs 13 residues. This sample is part of a study of spatial heterogeneity in lung cancer. Described time point: sample taken at primary tumor resection. This chain joins TRBV19 and TRBJ1-5, with D perhaps TRBD1 (6 bases). The sequence came from a male donor with early-stage non-small cell lung cancer. Specimen: PBMCs, collected at surgery. The CDR3 sequence: CASAAGARQPQHF. CDR3 nucleotide sequence: TGTGCGTCCGCGGCAGGGGCTAGACAGCCCCAGCATTTT.